This T cell receptor (beta chain) was sequenced in a study of T cell repertoires in cytomegalovirus infection. Each CDR3 protein is one row after TCRdb ran MiXCR on the reads. The sample consists of roughly 230,000 distinct CDR3 sequences, approximately 22% of them appearing once. Trimming stripped 2 bases from V and 3 bases from J, with 8 bases between. CDR3 length: 13 residues. CDR1 MDHEN and CDR2 SYDVKM come from the germline V gene. The sample was CD8+ T cells from PBMCs. The gene calls are TRBV28 and TRBJ2-7, with D maybe TRBD2 (5 bases). This receptor was obtained from a human donor in good health (CMV status not recorded). Some clones in this sample may be carry-over from other donors' samples. CDR3 sequence reads: CASSLSSVYEQYF. The CDR3, as DNA: TGTGCCAGCAGTTTAAGTAGCGTCTACGAGCAGTACTTC.